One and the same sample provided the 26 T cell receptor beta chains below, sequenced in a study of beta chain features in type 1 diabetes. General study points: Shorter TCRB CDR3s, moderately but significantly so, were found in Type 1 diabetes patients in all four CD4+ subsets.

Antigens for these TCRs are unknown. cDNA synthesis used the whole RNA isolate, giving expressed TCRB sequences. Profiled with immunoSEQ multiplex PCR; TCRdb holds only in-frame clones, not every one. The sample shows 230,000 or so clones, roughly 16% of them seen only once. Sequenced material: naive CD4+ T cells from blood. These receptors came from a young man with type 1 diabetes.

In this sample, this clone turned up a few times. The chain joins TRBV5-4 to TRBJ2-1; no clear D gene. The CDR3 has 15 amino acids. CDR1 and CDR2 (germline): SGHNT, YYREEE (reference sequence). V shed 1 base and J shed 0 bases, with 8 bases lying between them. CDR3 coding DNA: TGTGCCAGCAGCTTGAACTCAAACTCCTACAATGAGCAGTTCTTC. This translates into CASSLNSNSYNEQFF.

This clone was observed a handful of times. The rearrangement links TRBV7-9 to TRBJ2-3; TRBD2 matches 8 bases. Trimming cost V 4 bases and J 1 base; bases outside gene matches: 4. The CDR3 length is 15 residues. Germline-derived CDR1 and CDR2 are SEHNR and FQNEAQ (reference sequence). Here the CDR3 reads CASSSPGLGTDTQYF. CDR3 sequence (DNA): TGTGCCAGCAGCTCACCGGGACTAGGCACAGATACGCAGTATTTT.

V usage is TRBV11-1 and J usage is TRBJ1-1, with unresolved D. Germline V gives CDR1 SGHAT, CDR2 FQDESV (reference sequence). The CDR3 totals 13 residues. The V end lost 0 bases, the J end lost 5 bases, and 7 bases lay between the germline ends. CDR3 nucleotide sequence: TGTGCCAGCAGCTTAGCGGCCAGGACTGAAGCTTTCTTT. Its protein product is CASSLAARTEAFF.

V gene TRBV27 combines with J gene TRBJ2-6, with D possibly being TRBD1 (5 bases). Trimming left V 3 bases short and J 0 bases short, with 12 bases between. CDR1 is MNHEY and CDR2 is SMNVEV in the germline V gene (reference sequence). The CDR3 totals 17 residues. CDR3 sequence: CASSFRQLSSGANVLTF. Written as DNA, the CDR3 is TGTGCCAGCAGTTTCCGACAGTTGAGCTCTGGGGCCAACGTCCTGACTTTC.

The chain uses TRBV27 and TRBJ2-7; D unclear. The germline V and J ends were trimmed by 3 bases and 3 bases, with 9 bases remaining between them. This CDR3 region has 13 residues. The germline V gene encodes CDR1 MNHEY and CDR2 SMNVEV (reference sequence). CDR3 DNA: TGTGCCAGCAGTTTTTTTTGGGGCTACGAGCAGTACTTC. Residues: CASSFFWGYEQYF.

CDR3 region: CASSLGEGLSSYEQYF. For the CDR3, the DNA is TGTGCCAGCAGCTTAGGAGAGGGACTCAGCTCCTACGAGCAGTACTTC. The J gene is TRBJ2-7, the V gene TRBV7-8; possibly TRBD2 for D (6 bases). CDR1 is SGHVS, CDR2 FQNEAQ, per germline. This CDR3 is 16 amino acids long. V lost 1 base to trimming and J lost 0 bases, with 13 bases between them.

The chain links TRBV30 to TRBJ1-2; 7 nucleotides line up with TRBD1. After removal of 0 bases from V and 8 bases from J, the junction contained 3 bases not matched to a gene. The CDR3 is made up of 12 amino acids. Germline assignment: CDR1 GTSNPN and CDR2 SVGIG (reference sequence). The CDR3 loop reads CAWSVGGRGYTF. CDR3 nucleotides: TGTGCCTGGAGTGTAGGGGGCAGGGGCTACACCTTC.

The CDR3 region is CASRVETLNEQFF. CDR3 in DNA: TGTGCCAGCAGGGTGGAGACCCTCAATGAGCAGTTCTTC. The gene calls are TRBV25-1 and TRBJ2-1; the D is unclear. V lost 6 bases, J lost 6 bases, and 12 bases lay in between. The length of the CDR3 is 13 residues. CDR1 is MGHDK and CDR2 is SYGVNS in the germline V gene. The whole variable domain, remainder taken from reference TRBV25-1 and TRBJ2-1, is EADIYQTPRYLVIGTGKKITLECSQTMGHDKMYWYQQDPGMELHLIHYSYGVNSTEKGDLSSESTVSRIRTEHFPLTLESARPSHTSQYLCASRVETLNEQFFGPGTRLTVL.

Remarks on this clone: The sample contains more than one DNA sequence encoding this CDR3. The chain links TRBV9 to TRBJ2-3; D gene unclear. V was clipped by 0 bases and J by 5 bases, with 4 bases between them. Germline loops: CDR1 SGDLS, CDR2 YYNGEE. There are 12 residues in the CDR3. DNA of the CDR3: TGTGCCAGCAGCGTAGGTGAAGATACGCAGTATTTT. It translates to CASSVGEDTQYF. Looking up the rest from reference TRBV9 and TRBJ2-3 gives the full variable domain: DSGVTQTPKHLITATGQRVTLRCSPRSGDLSVYWYQQSLDQGLQFLIQYYNGEERAKGNILERFSAQQFPDLHSELNLSSLELGDSALYFCASSVGEDTQYFGPGTRLTVL.

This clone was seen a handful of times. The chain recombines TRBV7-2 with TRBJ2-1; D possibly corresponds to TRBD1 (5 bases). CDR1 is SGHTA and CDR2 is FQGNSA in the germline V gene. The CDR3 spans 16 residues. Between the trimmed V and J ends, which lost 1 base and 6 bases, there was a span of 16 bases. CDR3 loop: CASSLVVGELGNEQFF. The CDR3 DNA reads TGTGCCAGCAGCTTAGTTGTAGGGGAACTGGGCAATGAGCAGTTCTTC. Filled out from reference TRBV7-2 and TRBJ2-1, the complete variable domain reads GAGVSQSPSNKVTEKGKDVELRCDPISGHTALYWYRQSLGQGLEFLIYFQGNSAPDKSGLPSDRFSAERTGGSVSTLTIQRTQQEDSAVYLCASSLVVGELGNEQFFGPGTRLTVL.

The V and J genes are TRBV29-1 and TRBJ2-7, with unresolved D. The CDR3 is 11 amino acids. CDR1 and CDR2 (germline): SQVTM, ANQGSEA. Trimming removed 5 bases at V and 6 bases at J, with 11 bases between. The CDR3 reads CSVRAPREQYF. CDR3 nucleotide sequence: TGCAGCGTTAGGGCCCCTCGCGAGCAGTACTTC.

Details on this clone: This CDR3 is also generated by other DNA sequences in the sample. The CDR3 spells CSASLGYEQYF. CDR3 coding DNA: TGCAGTGCTAGTTTGGGATACGAGCAGTACTTC. The chain recombines TRBV20-1 with TRBJ2-7, with D unclear. From germline, CDR1 is DFQATT and CDR2 SNEGSKA (reference sequence). V lost 3 bases and J 4 bases, leaving 7 bases between the germline ends. This CDR3 is built from 11 residues.

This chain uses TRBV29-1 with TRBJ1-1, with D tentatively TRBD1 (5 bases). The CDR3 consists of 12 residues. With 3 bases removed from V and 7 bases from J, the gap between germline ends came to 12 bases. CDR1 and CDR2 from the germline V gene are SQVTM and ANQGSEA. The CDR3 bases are TGCAGCGTTGAGTTTCCAGGGAATGAAGCTTTCTTT. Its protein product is CSVEFPGNEAFF.

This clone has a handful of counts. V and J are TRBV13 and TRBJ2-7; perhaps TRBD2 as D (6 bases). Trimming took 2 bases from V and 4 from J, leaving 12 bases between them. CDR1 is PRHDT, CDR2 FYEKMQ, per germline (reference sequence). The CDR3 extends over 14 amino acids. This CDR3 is CASSLSLARYEQYF. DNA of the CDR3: TGTGCCAGCAGCTTATCGCTAGCGAGGTACGAGCAGTACTTC.

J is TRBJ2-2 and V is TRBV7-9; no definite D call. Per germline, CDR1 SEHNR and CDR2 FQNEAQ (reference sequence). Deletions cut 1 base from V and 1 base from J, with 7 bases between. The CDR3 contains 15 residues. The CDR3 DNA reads TGTGCCAGCAGCTTAGGCCTCCTGAACACCGGGGAGCTGTTTTTT. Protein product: CASSLGLLNTGELFF.

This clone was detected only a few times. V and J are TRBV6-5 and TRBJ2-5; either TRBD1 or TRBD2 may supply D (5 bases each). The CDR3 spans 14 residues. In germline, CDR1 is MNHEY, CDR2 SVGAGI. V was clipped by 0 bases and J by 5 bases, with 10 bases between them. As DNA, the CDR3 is TGTGCCAGCAGTTACTCGGGGGTGGTGGAGACCCAGTACTTC. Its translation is CASSYSGVVETQYF.

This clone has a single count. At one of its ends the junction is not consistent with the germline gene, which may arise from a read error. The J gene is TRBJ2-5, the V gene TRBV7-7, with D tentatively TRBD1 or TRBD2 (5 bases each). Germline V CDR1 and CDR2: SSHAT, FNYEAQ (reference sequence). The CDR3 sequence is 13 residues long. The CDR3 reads CASSLGVEETQYF. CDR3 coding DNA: TGTGCTAGCAGCTTGGGGGTGGAAGAGACCCAGTACTTC. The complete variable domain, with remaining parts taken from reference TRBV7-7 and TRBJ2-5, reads GAGVSQSPRYKVTKRGQDVTLRCDPISSHATLYWYQQALGQGPEFLTYFNYEAQPDKSGLPSDRFSAERPEGSISTLTIQRTEQRDSAMYRCASSLGVEETQYFGPGTRLLVL.

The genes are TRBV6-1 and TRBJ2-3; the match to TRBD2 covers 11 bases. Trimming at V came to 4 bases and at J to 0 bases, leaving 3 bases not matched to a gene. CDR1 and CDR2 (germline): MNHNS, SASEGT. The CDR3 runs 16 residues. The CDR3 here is CASSGRLAGSTDTQYF. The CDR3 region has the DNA TGTGCCAGCAGTGGGAGACTAGCGGGGAGCACAGATACGCAGTATTTT.

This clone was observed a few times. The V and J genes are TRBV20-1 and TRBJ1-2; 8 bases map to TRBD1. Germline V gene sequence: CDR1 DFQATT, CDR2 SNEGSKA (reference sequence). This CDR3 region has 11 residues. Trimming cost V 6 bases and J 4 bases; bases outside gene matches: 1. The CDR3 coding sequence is TGCAGTGCAGGACAGGGCTATGGCTACACCTTC. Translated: CSAGQGYGYTF.

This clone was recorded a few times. Here the CDR3 reads CASRHDSNQPQHF. CDR3 in DNA: TGTGCCAGCAGGCACGATTCCAATCAGCCCCAGCATTTT. The chain carries TRBV28 and TRBJ1-5; no clear D. Germline loops: CDR1 MDHEN, CDR2 SYDVKM. The CDR3 is 13 amino acids. Deletions cut 6 bases from V and 3 bases from J, with 9 bases between.

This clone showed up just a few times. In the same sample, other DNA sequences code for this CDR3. Written as DNA, the CDR3 is TGCAGCGTTCGCGGGAGGGCCCGAGATACGCAGTATTTT. It codes for CSVRGRARDTQYF. The gene calls are TRBV29-1 and TRBJ2-3; 9 bases are a match to TRBD2. With V trimmed by 5 bases and J by 5 bases, 5 bases remained unmatched. The CDR3 sequence is 13 residues long. The germline V gene has CDR1 SQVTM and CDR2 ANQGSEA.

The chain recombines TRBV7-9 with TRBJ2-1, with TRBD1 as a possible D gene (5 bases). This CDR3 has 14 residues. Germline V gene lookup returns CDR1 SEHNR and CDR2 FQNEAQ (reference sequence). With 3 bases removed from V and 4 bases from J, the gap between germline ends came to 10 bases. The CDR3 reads CASSFQDIYNEQFF. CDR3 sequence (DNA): TGTGCCAGCAGCTTCCAGGACATATACAATGAGCAGTTCTTC.

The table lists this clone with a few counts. Written as DNA, the CDR3 is TGTGCCTGGAGTGTAGGAGGGGGAACTGAAGCTTTCTTT. Translated: CAWSVGGGTEAFF. The chain is built from TRBV30 and TRBJ1-1, with a tentative D call TRBD1 (6 bases). CDR1 and CDR2 (germline): GTSNPN, SVGIG (reference sequence). V was pared by 0 bases and J by 5 bases, with 10 bases between. This CDR3 comprises 13 residues.

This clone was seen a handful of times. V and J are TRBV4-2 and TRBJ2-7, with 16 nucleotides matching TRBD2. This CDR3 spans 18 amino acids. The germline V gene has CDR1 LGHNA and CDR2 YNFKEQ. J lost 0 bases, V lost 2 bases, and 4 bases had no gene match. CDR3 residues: CASSQWGLAGGSSYEQYF. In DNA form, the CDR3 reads TGTGCCAGCAGCCAATGGGGACTAGCGGGAGGGAGCTCCTACGAGCAGTACTTC.

The CDR3 spells CASSSGLVSWAETQYF. The CDR3 region has the DNA TGTGCCAGCAGCTCGGGACTAGTATCTTGGGCGGAGACCCAGTACTTC. The chain has TRBV7-2 and TRBJ2-5; 8 bases are a match to TRBD2. The CDR3 is 16 amino acids. Germline V CDR1 and CDR2: SGHTA, FQGNSA. The J segment lost 5 bases and the V segment lost 4 bases, leaving 12 bases of the junction unmatched. Full variable domain (remainder filled in from reference TRBV7-2 and TRBJ2-5): GAGVSQSPSNKVTEKGKDVELRCDPISGHTALYWYRQSLGQGLEFLIYFQGNSAPDKSGLPSDRFSAERTGGSVSTLTIQRTQQEDSAVYLCASSSGLVSWAETQYFGPGTRLLVL.

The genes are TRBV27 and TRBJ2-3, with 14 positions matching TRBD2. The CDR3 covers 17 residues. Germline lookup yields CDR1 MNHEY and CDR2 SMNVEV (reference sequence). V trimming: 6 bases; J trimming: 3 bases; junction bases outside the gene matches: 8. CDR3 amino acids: CASRPRGTSGSTDTQYF. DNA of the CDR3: TGTGCCAGCAGACCCCGAGGGACTAGCGGGAGTACAGATACGCAGTATTTT.